The 19 T cell receptor beta chains below all came from one sample that was sequenced in a study of cytomegalovirus exposure and HLA in healthy donors. The table came from immunoSEQ multiplex PCR; TCRdb's copy has only in-frame clones and leaves some out. The sample records approximately 81,000 clones, more than 85% being singletons. Specimen: PBMCs. Receptor source: a man in his late teens or twenties in good health and CMV-seronegative.

V and J are TRBV25-1 and TRBJ1-2, with TRBD1 as a possible D gene (6 bases). Germline CDR1 reads MGHDK; CDR2 reads SYGVNS. Trimming took 4 bases from V and 6 from J, leaving 9 bases between them. This CDR3 spans 12 amino acids. CDR3 protein: CASSANRDGYTF. The CDR3 DNA reads TGTGCCAGCAGTGCCAACAGGGATGGCTACACCTTC.

The chain recombines TRBV18 with TRBJ1-2; TRBD1 agrees at 9 bases. Trimming cost V 6 bases and J 8 bases; bases outside gene matches: 16. Germline assignment: CDR1 KGHSH and CDR2 LQKENI. The CDR3 length is 16 residues. This CDR3 reads CASSQGTGSFPMGYTF. CDR3 nucleotide sequence: TGTGCCAGCTCGCAAGGGACAGGGAGTTTTCCTATGGGCTACACCTTC.

The chain combines TRBV27 with TRBJ1-5, with D maybe TRBD1 (6 bases). Germline loops: CDR1 MNHEY, CDR2 SMNVEV (reference sequence). The CDR3 has 13 residues. Deletions cut 6 bases from V and 5 bases from J, with 11 bases between. The DNA of the CDR3 is TGTGCCAGCAGCCCTGACAGGTATCAGCCCCAGCATTTT. This translates into CASSPDRYQPQHF.

Of note for this clone: The sample carries other DNA sequences with the same CDR3. The rearrangement links TRBV5-4 to TRBJ2-3; 7 bases fit TRBD2. Unmatched junction bases numbered 1, after V lost 0 bases and J lost 0 bases. The length of the CDR3 is 15 residues. Germline V gives CDR1 SGHNT, CDR2 YYREEE (reference sequence). In DNA form, the CDR3 reads TGTGCCAGCAGCTTGGGCGGGGGTAGCACAGATACGCAGTATTTT. Its protein is CASSLGGGSTDTQYF.

The chain joins TRBV27 to TRBJ2-3, with D possibly TRBD2 on 6 matching bases. The CDR3 loop spans 16 amino acids. The germline V gene encodes CDR1 MNHEY and CDR2 SMNVEV (reference sequence). Trimming stripped 2 bases from V and 3 bases from J, with 15 bases between. This chain's CDR3 is CASSLIAALLTDTQYF. The CDR3 nucleotides read TGTGCCAGCAGTTTAATAGCGGCGTTGCTAACAGATACGCAGTATTTT.

The chain combines TRBV4-2 with TRBJ1-2, with a tentative D call TRBD1 (6 bases). This CDR3 comprises 15 residues. Looked up from germline, CDR1 is LGHNA and CDR2 is YNFKEQ. Trimming removed 3 bases at V and 0 bases at J, with 11 bases between. CDR3 in amino acids: CASSQVEGANYGYTF. CDR3 coding DNA: TGTGCCAGCAGCCAGGTTGAGGGGGCTAACTATGGCTACACCTTC.

The chain carries TRBV5-1 and TRBJ1-2, with 7 bases aligning to TRBD1. With V trimmed by 0 bases and J by 8 bases, 7 bases remained unmatched. Germline V gene data show CDR1 as SGHRS and CDR2 as YFSETQ. CDR3 length equals 14 residues. The CDR3 sequence is CASSLGRGGWGYTF. The CDR3 bases are TGCGCCAGCAGCTTGGGGAGAGGGGGCTGGGGCTACACCTTC.

The rearrangement links TRBV7-8 to TRBJ2-7, with D possibly being TRBD2 (5 bases). The V and J ends lost 1 base and 0 bases respectively, with 10 bases between them. CDR3 length: 15 residues. CDR1 and CDR2 (germline): SGHVS, FQNEAQ. CDR3 sequence reads: CASSLDRGYSYEQYF. The CDR3 DNA sequence: TGTGCCAGCAGCTTAGACCGGGGTTACTCCTACGAGCAGTACTTC.

The V call is TRBV2, the J call TRBJ1-2, with TRBD1 matching 12 bases. This CDR3 contains 15 residues. V shed 6 bases, J shed 4 bases, and the junction held 6 bases outside the gene matches. Germline V gene sequence: CDR1 SNHLY, CDR2 FYNNEI. In nucleotides, the CDR3 is TGTGCCAGCAGGCAAGGGACAGGGGGCGGCTATGGCTACACCTTC. It is translated as CASRQGTGGGYGYTF.

V and J are TRBV10-2 and TRBJ2-5; a possible D gene is TRBD1 (5 bases). With 3 bases removed from V and 2 bases from J, the gap between germline ends came to 10 bases. Germline CDR1 is WSHSY and CDR2 is SAAADI. This CDR3 is 14 amino acids long. In DNA form, the CDR3 reads TGCGCCAGCAGTGACTTGGGGCTACAAGAGACCCAGTACTTC. This encodes CASSDLGLQETQYF.

The chain combines TRBV7-9 with TRBJ2-3; TRBD2 aligns across 8 bases. V trimming: 4 bases; J trimming: 0 bases; junction bases outside the gene matches: 9. This CDR3 comprises 17 residues. Germline CDR1 reads SEHNR; CDR2 reads FQNEAQ (reference sequence). CDR3 nucleotides: TGTGCCAGCAGCTCCGACCTCTCTAGCGGGAGCACAGATACGCAGTATTTT. The encoded protein is CASSSDLSSGSTDTQYF.

V is TRBV5-1 and J is TRBJ1-1; TRBD1 might be the D (5 bases). V was pared by 0 bases and J by 5 bases, with 14 bases between. The length of the CDR3 is 15 residues. The germline gives CDR1 SGHRS, CDR2 YFSETQ. The CDR3 bases are TGCGCCAGCAGCTTGGCTGGCGGGACGGGAACTGAAGCTTTCTTT. This codes for CASSLAGGTGTEAFF.

The chain carries TRBV7-6 and TRBJ2-7; TRBD2 matches at 8 bases. The CDR3 totals 18 residues. Germline CDR1 and CDR2: SGHVS and FNYEAQ. The V gene end was trimmed by 1 base and the J gene end by 2 bases; junction bases not matched to a gene: 13. CDR3 coding DNA: TGTGCCAGCAGCTTAGGAAGGGAGGCGGGGGGCCCACCCTACGAGCAGTACTTC. Translating gives CASSLGREAGGPPYEQYF. Using reference TRBV7-6 and TRBJ2-7 for the parts outside the CDR3, the full variable domain is GAGVSQSPRYKVTKRGQDVALRCDPISGHVSLYWYRQALGQGPEFLTYFNYEAQQDKSGLPNDRFSAERPEGSISTLTIQRTEQRDSAMYRCASSLGREAGGPPYEQYFGPGTRLTVT.

This chain joins TRBV5-6 and TRBJ1-5, with D possibly being TRBD1 (6 bases). Trimming took 4 bases from V and 3 from J, leaving 14 bases between them. CDR1 and CDR2 (germline): SGHDT, YYEEEE. The CDR3 covers 15 residues. CDR3 nucleotides: TGTGCCAGCAGCGGGGGCAGAGATTTCAATCAGCCCCAGCATTTT. Translation gives CASSGGRDFNQPQHF.

The gene calls are TRBV11-2 and TRBJ2-7, with 11 bases fitting TRBD2. The germline gives CDR1 SGHAT, CDR2 FQNNGV. Unmatched junction bases numbered 5, after V lost 4 bases and J lost 3 bases. This CDR3 contains 15 residues. CDR3 sequence (DNA): TGTGCCAGCAGCTCACTAGCGGGAGTGCGCTACGAGCAGTACTTC. It yields the protein CASSSLAGVRYEQYF.

CDR3 residues: CASSLELAGNYEQYF. For the CDR3, the DNA is TGCGCCAGCAGCTTGGAACTAGCGGGGAACTACGAGCAGTACTTC. The V gene is TRBV5-1, the J gene TRBJ2-7; 10 bases are shared with TRBD2. CDR1 is SGHRS, CDR2 YFSETQ, per germline. The J segment lost 3 bases and the V segment lost 0 bases, leaving 3 bases of the junction unmatched. There are 15 residues in the CDR3.

The chain links TRBV9 to TRBJ2-3; 14 positions agree with TRBD2. The V gene's germline CDR1 is SGDLS and CDR2 YYNGEE. The CDR3 totals 17 residues. V lost 4 bases and J lost 5; bases outside the gene matches: 9. The DNA of the CDR3 is TGTGCCAGCAGCCCAAGGACTAGCGGGAGGCGAAGAGATACGCAGTATTTT. This encodes CASSPRTSGRRRDTQYF. Together with reference TRBV9 and TRBJ2-3, the CDR3 gives the full variable domain: DSGVTQTPKHLITATGQRVTLRCSPRSGDLSVYWYQQSLDQGLQFLIQYYNGEERAKGNILERFSAQQFPDLHSELNLSSLELGDSALYFCASSPRTSGRRRDTQYFGPGTRLTVL.

The gene calls are TRBV14 and TRBJ2-7; the D gene is possibly TRBD2 (6 bases). Germline-derived CDR1 and CDR2 are SGHDN and FVKESK. The CDR3 is 16 amino acids. The germline V and J ends were trimmed by 4 bases and 2 bases, with 18 bases remaining between them. In nucleotides, the CDR3 is TGTGCCAGCAGCCGCCGACTAGAAGGGCCGACCTACGAGCAGTACTTC. This sequence encodes CASSRRLEGPTYEQYF.

The chain links TRBV19 to TRBJ2-1; 9 bases are a match to TRBD1. This CDR3 is built from 17 residues. J lost 9 bases, V lost 7 bases, and 19 bases had no gene match. Germline loops: CDR1 LNHDA, CDR2 SQIVND (reference sequence). The CDR3 coding sequence is TGTGCCAGTAAGCATCTGCCGGGACAGGGAGGGCTTGGTGAGCAGTTCTTC. This codes for CASKHLPGQGGLGEQFF. Filled out from reference TRBV19 and TRBJ2-1, the complete variable domain reads DGGITQSPKYLFRKEGQNVTLSCEQNLNHDAMYWYRQDPGQGLRLIYYSQIVNDFQKGDIAEGYSVSREKKESFPLTVTSAQKNPTAFYLCASKHLPGQGGLGEQFFGPGTRLTVL.